This TCR beta chain comes out of a study of glioma-infiltrating T cells after dendritic cell vaccination (dated by TCRdb to 2016 to 2018). For the wider study: Of the roughly 15 glioblastoma patients in the cohort, all drawn from Phase I and II dendritic cell vaccination trials, 9 were newly diagnosed and 6 had recurrent disease. Between about 2002 and 2013, the patients were given dendritic cell vaccination pulsed with autologous tumor lysate. The vaccine consisted of monocyte-derived dendritic cells cultured less than 9 days with IL-4 and GM-CSF, then pulsed overnight with autologous tumor lysate. Three intradermal dendritic cell vaccine injections were administered to patients at biweekly intervals in the arm below the axilla. In glioblastoma patients vaccinated with dendritic cells, deep sequencing of TCR beta CDR3 regions served to measure the amount of tumor-infiltrating lymphocytes and to compare repertoires between tumor and blood. Survival after dendritic cell vaccination was correlated with TCR sequencing metrics, such as TIL content and the overlap between tumor and blood repertoires.

The germline V gene (reference sequence) sets CDR1 to GTSNPN and CDR2 to SVGIG. There are 14 amino acids in the CDR3, from cysteine to phenylalanine inclusive. The DNA shown is the 42-base CDR3, in frame from base 1. Trimming accounts for 3 bases at V and 7 bases at J, while the number of junction bases matched to no gene is 7. Using the immunoSEQ assay, TCRB CDR3 regions were amplified from roughly 1.8 micrograms of genomic DNA, or from all available DNA when less than that was on hand. For multiplex PCR, 60 forward primers for TCR V beta segments and 13 reverse primers for J beta segments were used. Synthetic control templates were spiked into each sample at limiting dilution to estimate reads per starting template. Reads of 87 bp were generated by sequencing on the Illumina HiSeq System. In the original analysis: PCR and sequencing errors were removed by merging closely related sequences with a nearest neighbor algorithm. TCR overlap was defined as the percentage of unique tumor TCR beta sequences that were also found in the peripheral blood of the same patient. Held by TCRdb, this immuneACCESS table contains in-frame sequences only and omits some clones. Under half of the omission traces to an unresolved V gene where checked; the cause of the rest is unknown. That table gives V, J and clone size, and the DNA gave D and trimming. This sample comprises under 100,000 clones, roughly 90% of them detected only once. Approximately 2.9% of the sample is in the top ten clones.

Patients were selected on the basis of adequate residual fresh-frozen tumor tissue and more than two years of available survival data. An isocitrate dehydrogenase mutation was not carried by any of the glioblastoma patients, although molecular status was otherwise variable. PBMC were collected before vaccination, two weeks after the third vaccination, and at tumor progression if progression occurred. The Qiagen DNeasy Blood extraction Kit was used to extract genomic DNA. This clone has more than one count but fewer than ten. The antigen it recognizes is unknown. No much larger clone is present one base from it, and per-base qualities are unavailable. Study-wide conclusions, independent of this receptor: Higher estimated pretreatment TIL content predicted longer time to progression and overall survival after dendritic cell vaccination. The cohort was small and heterogeneous, with few patients having full blood and tumor sets and even fewer initial-recurrent tumor pairs. The three-group TCR overlap response model was characterized as speculative, and prospective validation of the model was stated to be required. TCR clonality showed no direct relationship with survival, which suggests that a diverse polyclonal response may matter.

The receptor comes from a human donor with glioblastoma. This specimen was blood, taken before dendritic cell vaccination. The chain joins TRBV30 to TRBJ2-2, and 8 junction bases match TRBD1. The DNA sequence is given as TGTGCCTGGAGGCGGACAGGGACGGTCGGGGAGCTGTTTTTT. It translates as CAWRRTGTVGELFF.